The rows below give T cell receptor beta chains drawn from one sample of a study of blood T cell repertoires in COVID-19. Produced via immunoSEQ multiplex PCR; TCRdb's table is partial and in-frame only. The table shows around 60,000 clones, with roughly 72% occurring only once. The sequenced material came from peripheral blood. The receptor set was obtained from a woman between 65 and 79 years old with COVID-19, enrolled during active disease. Both conserved end residues are part of each CDR3. A D gene is named only where the DNA matches it firmly. Clone size is shown for a subset of rows, as once, few, many or a class of expanded clone.

abundance: -
j_gene: TRBJ1-2
d_gene: TRBD1
v_gene: TRBV27
CDR3aa: CASRRRGPGYGYTF
CDR3nt: TGTGCCAGCAGGCGAAGGGGGCCTGGCTATGGCTACACCTTC

abundance: -
j_gene: TRBJ1-5
d_gene: -
v_gene: TRBV7-8
CDR3aa: CASSLGFSYNQPQHF
CDR3nt: TGTGCCAGCAGCTTAGGATTCAGTTACAATCAGCCCCAGCATTTT

abundance: -
j_gene: TRBJ2-1
d_gene: TRBD2
v_gene: TRBV5-1
CDR3aa: CASSLVSGRLNEQFF
CDR3nt: TGCGCCAGCAGCTTGGTCAGCGGGAGGTTGAATGAGCAGTTCTTC

abundance: -
j_gene: TRBJ2-3
d_gene: TRBD2
v_gene: TRBV7-3
CDR3aa: CASSPSHAGGADTQYF
CDR3nt: TGTGCCAGCAGCCCCAGCCACGCCGGGGGGGCAGATACGCAGTATTTT

abundance: -
j_gene: TRBJ2-3
d_gene: -
v_gene: TRBV2
CDR3aa: CASSEVVNRVGWGTDTQYF
CDR3nt: TGTGCCAGCAGTGAGGTCGTAAACAGGGTTGGGTGGGGCACAGATACGCAGTATTTT

abundance: -
j_gene: TRBJ1-6
d_gene: TRBD1
v_gene: TRBV10-3
CDR3aa: CAISETGQKNSPLHF
CDR3nt: TGTGCCATCAGTGAGACGGGACAGAAGAATTCACCCCTCCACTTT

abundance: -
j_gene: TRBJ2-1
d_gene: TRBD1
v_gene: TRBV28
CDR3aa: CASRGTLGTGEQFF
CDR3nt: TGTGCCAGCAGAGGGACATTAGGGACAGGTGAGCAGTTCTTC

abundance: once
j_gene: TRBJ1-1
d_gene: -
v_gene: TRBV4-2
CDR3aa: CASSQERSPAFDTEAFF
CDR3nt: TGTGCCAGCAGCCAAGAAAGGAGCCCGGCCTTTGACACTGAAGCTTTCTTT

abundance: -
j_gene: TRBJ1-3
d_gene: TRBD1
v_gene: TRBV6-5
CDR3aa: CASRDRARNTIYF
CDR3nt: TGTGCCAGCAGGGACAGGGCCAGAAACACCATATATTTT

abundance: -
j_gene: TRBJ2-2
d_gene: TRBD1
v_gene: TRBV12-5
CDR3aa: CASGLGTVNTGELFF
CDR3nt: TGTGCTAGTGGCTTGGGGACAGTAAACACCGGGGAGCTGTTTTTT

abundance: -
j_gene: TRBJ2-3
d_gene: TRBD2
v_gene: TRBV19
CDR3aa: CASRGGAGDTQYF
CDR3nt: TGTGCCAGCCGGGGGGGCGCAGGGGATACGCAGTATTTT

abundance: -
j_gene: TRBJ1-3
d_gene: -
v_gene: TRBV29-1
CDR3aa: CSVEELAVSGNTIYF
CDR3nt: TGCAGCGTTGAAGAACTCGCGGTCTCTGGAAACACCATATATTTT

abundance: -
j_gene: TRBJ2-1
d_gene: TRBD2
v_gene: TRBV9
CDR3aa: CASSVERLAGGYEQFF
CDR3nt: TGTGCCAGCAGCGTAGAGAGGCTAGCGGGAGGGTATGAGCAGTTCTTC

abundance: -
j_gene: TRBJ1-3
d_gene: -
v_gene: TRBV2
CDR3aa: CASSLALPGNTIYF
CDR3nt: TGTGCCAGCAGTTTAGCCCTGCCTGGAAACACCATATATTTT

abundance: -
j_gene: TRBJ2-3
d_gene: TRBD2
v_gene: TRBV7-2
CDR3aa: CASSKTSGGPTSTDTQYF
CDR3nt: TGTGCCAGCAGCAAAACTAGCGGGGGCCCAACTAGCACAGATACGCAGTATTTT

abundance: once
j_gene: TRBJ1-1
d_gene: -
v_gene: TRBV12-3/TRBV12-4
CDR3aa: CASSLAQGGAFF
CDR3nt: TGTGCCAGCAGTTTAGCGCAAGGGGGAGCTTTCTTT

abundance: -
j_gene: TRBJ1-2
d_gene: -
v_gene: TRBV28
CDR3aa: CASSPPGVYGYTF
CDR3nt: TGTGCCAGCAGTCCCCCGGGGGTCTATGGCTACACCTTC

abundance: once
j_gene: TRBJ1-1
d_gene: -
v_gene: TRBV18
CDR3aa: CASSPEVRQNTEAFF
CDR3nt: TGTGCCAGCTCACCGGAAGTCAGGCAGAACACTGAAGCTTTCTTT

abundance: -
j_gene: TRBJ1-6
d_gene: -
v_gene: TRBV2
CDR3aa: CASSEPQGYNSPLHF
CDR3nt: TGTGCCAGCAGTGAACCACAGGGCTATAATTCACCCCTCCACTTT

abundance: -
j_gene: TRBJ1-5
d_gene: -
v_gene: TRBV15
CDR3aa: CATSRGGDSNQPQHF
CDR3nt: TGTGCCACCAGCAGAGGAGGTGATAGCAATCAGCCCCAGCATTTT

abundance: -
j_gene: TRBJ2-3
d_gene: TRBD1
v_gene: TRBV13
CDR3aa: CASSRGDRATDTQYF
CDR3nt: TGTGCCAGCAGCCGAGGGGACAGGGCCACAGATACGCAGTATTTT

abundance: -
j_gene: TRBJ1-3
d_gene: -
v_gene: TRBV9
CDR3aa: CASSVEQDPGGAIYF
CDR3nt: TGTGCCAGCAGCGTAGAACAAGACCCGGGAGGAGCCATATATTTT

abundance: -
j_gene: TRBJ1-1
d_gene: -
v_gene: TRBV5-1
CDR3aa: CASTPTESTEAFF
CDR3nt: TGCGCCAGCACACCGACGGAGTCCACTGAAGCTTTCTTT

abundance: once
j_gene: TRBJ1-2
d_gene: TRBD1
v_gene: TRBV10-3
CDR3aa: CAISTDRGAAHTF
CDR3nt: TGTGCCATCAGTACAGACAGGGGGGCGGCCCACACCTTC

abundance: few
j_gene: TRBJ1-1
d_gene: -
v_gene: TRBV7-2
CDR3aa: CASSSPFGSGTMNTEAFF
CDR3nt: TGTGCCAGCAGCTCCCCATTCGGGTCAGGGACAATGAACACTGAAGCTTTCTTT

abundance: once
j_gene: TRBJ2-7
d_gene: -
v_gene: TRBV18
CDR3aa: CASSPGAYEQYF
CDR3nt: TGTGCCAGCTCACCCGGTGCCTACGAGCAGTACTTC

abundance: -
j_gene: TRBJ1-1
d_gene: TRBD1
v_gene: TRBV2
CDR3aa: CASRKGAGTEAFF
CDR3nt: TGTGCCAGCAGAAAGGGGGCAGGCACTGAAGCTTTCTTT

abundance: few
j_gene: TRBJ1-1
d_gene: TRBD1
v_gene: TRBV11-3
CDR3aa: CASSFPGQLQEAFF
CDR3nt: TGTGCCAGCAGCTTTCCGGGACAGCTTCAGGAAGCTTTCTTT

abundance: few
j_gene: TRBJ1-1
d_gene: -
v_gene: TRBV3-1/TRBV3-2
CDR3aa: CASSQVVSTEAFF
CDR3nt: TGTGCCAGCAGCCAAGTGGTGAGCACTGAAGCTTTCTTT

abundance: -
j_gene: TRBJ1-4
d_gene: TRBD1
v_gene: TRBV19
CDR3aa: CATQQGKGNEKLFF
CDR3nt: TGTGCCACCCAACAGGGGAAGGGTAATGAAAAACTGTTTTTT

abundance: -
j_gene: TRBJ2-2
d_gene: -
v_gene: TRBV18
CDR3aa: CASPGQIANTGELFF
CDR3nt: TGTGCCAGCCCCGGACAGATCGCGAACACCGGGGAGCTGTTTTTT

abundance: -
j_gene: TRBJ2-6
d_gene: TRBD2
v_gene: TRBV7-9
CDR3aa: CASSLARLAGGSGANVLTF
CDR3nt: TGTGCCAGCAGCTTAGCTCGGCTAGCGGGGGGTTCTGGGGCCAACGTCCTGACTTTC

abundance: -
j_gene: TRBJ2-2
d_gene: TRBD2
v_gene: TRBV6-1
CDR3aa: CASSEEEGGGNRELFF
CDR3nt: TGTGCCAGCAGTGAAGAGGAGGGCGGGGGGAACCGGGAGCTGTTTTTT

abundance: -
j_gene: TRBJ2-5
d_gene: TRBD2
v_gene: TRBV4-2
CDR3aa: CASSQDGGGVQETQYF
CDR3nt: TGTGCCAGCAGCCAAGATGGCGGGGGGGTCCAAGAGACCCAGTACTTC

abundance: -
j_gene: TRBJ1-2
d_gene: -
v_gene: TRBV28
CDR3aa: CASSSTTYGYTF
CDR3nt: TGTGCCAGCAGTTCCACCACATATGGCTACACCTTC

abundance: -
j_gene: TRBJ1-2
d_gene: TRBD1
v_gene: TRBV20-1
CDR3aa: CSASFWDRGTDYGYTF
CDR3nt: TGCAGTGCTAGTTTTTGGGACAGGGGAACCGATTATGGCTACACCTTC

abundance: -
j_gene: TRBJ2-3
d_gene: TRBD1
v_gene: TRBV2
CDR3aa: CASFPGQGPRDTQYF
CDR3nt: TGTGCCAGCTTTCCGGGACAGGGACCTCGGGATACGCAGTATTTT

abundance: -
j_gene: TRBJ1-2
d_gene: TRBD1
v_gene: TRBV10-3
CDR3aa: CAITPGGYYGYTF
CDR3nt: TGTGCCATCACGCCAGGGGGCTACTATGGCTACACCTTC

abundance: -
j_gene: TRBJ1-5
d_gene: TRBD1
v_gene: TRBV5-4
CDR3aa: CASSDRGNQPQHF
CDR3nt: TGTGCCAGCAGTGACAGGGGCAATCAGCCCCAGCATTTT

abundance: -
j_gene: TRBJ2-3
d_gene: -
v_gene: TRBV18
CDR3aa: CASSPVQGADTQYF
CDR3nt: TGTGCCAGCTCACCTGTCCAGGGCGCAGATACGCAGTATTTT

abundance: -
j_gene: TRBJ1-4
d_gene: -
v_gene: TRBV21-1
CDR3aa: CATPTGAGRCSNEKLFF
CDR3nt: TGTGCCACCCCGACAGGGGCAGGGCGGTGTTCTAATGAAAAACTGTTTTTT

abundance: -
j_gene: TRBJ1-2
d_gene: -
v_gene: TRBV7-9
CDR3aa: CASSYDLANYGYTF
CDR3nt: TGTGCCAGCAGCTACGACTTAGCTAACTATGGCTACACCTTC

abundance: -
j_gene: TRBJ2-1
d_gene: -
v_gene: TRBV7-2
CDR3aa: CASQRTSDHNEQFF
CDR3nt: TGTGCCAGTCAGAGGACATCCGACCACAATGAGCAGTTCTTC

abundance: -
j_gene: TRBJ2-3
d_gene: -
v_gene: TRBV19
CDR3aa: CASSIRTGEGTQYF
CDR3nt: TGTGCCAGTAGTATCCGGACGGGAGAAGGTACGCAGTATTTT

abundance: few
j_gene: TRBJ1-5
d_gene: -
v_gene: TRBV6-2/TRBV6-3
CDR3aa: CASSYGQRDQPQHF
CDR3nt: TGTGCCAGCAGTTACGGACAGCGAGATCAGCCCCAGCATTTT

abundance: -
j_gene: TRBJ2-4
d_gene: -
v_gene: TRBV1
CDR3aa: CTSSQASGVENIQYF
CDR3nt: TGCACCAGCAGCCAGGCAAGCGGGGTAGAAAACATTCAGTACTTC

abundance: -
j_gene: TRBJ1-1
d_gene: -
v_gene: TRBV27
CDR3aa: CASSRNPRGGGTEAFF
CDR3nt: TGTGCCAGCAGCCGGAACCCCCGAGGTGGGGGGACTGAAGCTTTCTTT